The clone carrying this TCR beta chain turned up a few times. What it recognizes is unknown. The data are from a study of OX40 agonist ivuxolimab in advanced cancers. TCRdb's table, derived via immunoSEQ multiplex PCR, lists solely in-frame clones and lacks some. Among fewer than 70,000 clones, more than 80% were seen once, and the ten largest hold 11% to 15%. V lost 4 bases and J lost 9, with 10 bases in between. Germline lookup yields CDR1 SQVTM and CDR2 ANQGSEA. This CDR3 region has 11 residues. Regarding the study as a whole: By week 6 at 0.1 to 3.0 mg/kg, blood CD4+ and CD8+ T cells had expanded clonally. The average count of expanded clones was higher among CD8+ T cells than among CD4+. Relatively little clonal expansion, among the lowest observed, appeared in partial responders at 0.1-3.0 mg/kg.

V is TRBV29-1 and J is TRBJ1-3; D might be TRBD1 (5 bases). This clonotype was obtained from an adult with an advanced solid tumor such as melanoma, head and neck, liver or kidney cancer. The sequences come from CD4+ or CD8+ T cells sorted from blood, collected in a trial of the OX40 agonist ivuxolimab. The CDR3 nucleotides are TGCAGCGTTGCCCCCGGGGGCACCATATATTTT. This encodes CSVAPGGTIYF.